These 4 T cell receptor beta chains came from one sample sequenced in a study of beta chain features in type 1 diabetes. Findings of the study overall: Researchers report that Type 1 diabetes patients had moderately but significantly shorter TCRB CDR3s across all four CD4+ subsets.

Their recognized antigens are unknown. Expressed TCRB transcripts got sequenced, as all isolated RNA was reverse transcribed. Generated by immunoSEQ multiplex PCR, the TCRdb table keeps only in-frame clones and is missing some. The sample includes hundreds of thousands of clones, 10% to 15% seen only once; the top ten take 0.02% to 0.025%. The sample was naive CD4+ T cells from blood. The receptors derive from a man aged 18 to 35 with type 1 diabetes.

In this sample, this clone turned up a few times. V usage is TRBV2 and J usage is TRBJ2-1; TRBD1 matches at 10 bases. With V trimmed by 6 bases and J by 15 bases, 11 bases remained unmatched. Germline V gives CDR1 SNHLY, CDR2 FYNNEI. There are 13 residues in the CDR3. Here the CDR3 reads CASSDGTGAFLFF. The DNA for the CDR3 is TGTGCCAGCAGCGATGGGACAGGGGCGTTCTTGTTCTTC.

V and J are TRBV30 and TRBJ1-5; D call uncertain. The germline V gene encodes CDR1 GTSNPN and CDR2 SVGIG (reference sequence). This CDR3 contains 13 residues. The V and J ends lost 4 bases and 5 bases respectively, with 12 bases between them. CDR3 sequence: CAWTRSGDQPQHF. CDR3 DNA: TGTGCCTGGACAAGGAGCGGCGATCAGCCCCAGCATTTT.

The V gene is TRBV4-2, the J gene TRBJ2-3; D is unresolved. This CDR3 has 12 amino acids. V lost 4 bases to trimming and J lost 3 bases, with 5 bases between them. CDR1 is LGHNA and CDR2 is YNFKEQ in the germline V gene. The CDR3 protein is CASSLETDTQYF. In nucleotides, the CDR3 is TGTGCCAGCAGCCTTGAGACAGATACGCAGTATTTT.

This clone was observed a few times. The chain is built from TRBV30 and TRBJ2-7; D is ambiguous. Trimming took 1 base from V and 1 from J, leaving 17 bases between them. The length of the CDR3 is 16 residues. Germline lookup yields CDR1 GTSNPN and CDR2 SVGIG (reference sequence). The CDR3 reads CAWSGPQLLESYEQYF. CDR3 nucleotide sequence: TGTGCCTGGAGTGGACCCCAACTGCTCGAGTCCTACGAGCAGTACTTC.